Listed here are 22 T cell receptor beta chains from one sample, sequenced in a study of T-cell reconstitution after alpha-beta-depleted transplantation in children. Preparing the TCRbeta library involved the use of unique molecular identifiers. TCRdb reanalysed the PCR reads using MiXCR and keeps one entry per CDR3 protein. The sample includes approximately 590,000 distinct CDR3 sequences, more than 9% seen only once; the top ten take 3.5% to 5%. The sequenced sample was PBMCs from the stem cell graft donor, obtained from the stem cell graft. Receptor source: a human donor who donated a stem cell graft to a child with acute myeloid leukemia.

Only a few counts were recorded for this clonotype. V is TRBV14 and J is TRBJ2-7; 7 bases align to TRBD1. Per the germline V gene, CDR1 is SGHDN and CDR2 is FVKESK. This CDR3 has 13 amino acids. After removal of 3 bases from V and 2 bases from J, the junction contained 1 base not matched to a gene. The CDR3 nucleotides are TGTGCCAGCAGCCAGACAGGGCCCTACGAGCAGTACTTC. Translation gives CASSQTGPYEQYF.

This clonotype was picked up many times. The chain couples TRBV6-5 to TRBJ1-5, with TRBD1 matching over 7 bases. There are 15 residues in the CDR3. Per germline, CDR1 MNHEY and CDR2 SVGAGI. J was trimmed by 2 bases and V by 5 bases; bases with no gene match: 6. The CDR3 region has the DNA TGTGCCAGCAGTCTAGACAGGGCGGGCAATCAGCCCCAGCATTTT. This encodes CASSLDRAGNQPQHF.

There are a few counts of this clonotype. J is TRBJ2-5 and V is TRBV7-9, with D maybe TRBD2 (5 bases). The V gene lost 7 bases and the J gene lost 5 bases, with 17 bases spanning the gap. Germline CDR1 reads SEHNR; CDR2 reads FQNEAQ (reference sequence). The CDR3 runs 14 residues. In DNA form, the CDR3 reads TGTGCCAGCATCCTAAGTCGGACGGGGGAGACCCAGTACTTC. It encodes CASILSRTGETQYF.

In its sample, this clonotype was seen many times. V is TRBV27 and J is TRBJ1-5, with D perhaps matching TRBD1 (5 bases). This CDR3 is 14 amino acids long. Germline loops: CDR1 MNHEY, CDR2 SMNVEV (reference sequence). V lost 4 bases and J lost 7, with 14 bases in between. The CDR3 here is CASSWKGTLQPQHF. The CDR3 coding sequence is TGTGCCAGCAGTTGGAAAGGGACGCTACAGCCCCAGCATTTT.

CDR3 loop: CASSLARGGTNTEAFF. CDR3 DNA sequence: TGTGCCAGCAGCTTAGCGCGGGGGGGGACGAACACTGAAGCTTTCTTT. The rearrangement joins TRBV7-9 to TRBJ1-1; the D gene is possibly TRBD1 (5 bases). CDR1 SEHNR and CDR2 FQNEAQ come from the germline V gene (reference sequence). The germline V and J ends were trimmed by 0 bases and 1 base, with 12 bases remaining between them. The CDR3 has 16 amino acids. The variable domain in full, completed from reference TRBV7-9 and TRBJ1-1, reads DTGVSQNPRHKITKRGQNVTFRCDPISEHNRLYWYRQTLGQGPEFLTYFQNEAQLEKSRLLSDRFSAERPKGSFSTLEIQRTEQGDSAMYLCASSLARGGTNTEAFFGQGTRLTVV.

The V gene is TRBV24-1, the J gene TRBJ2-7; D is undetermined. Germline V gives CDR1 KGHDR, CDR2 SFDVKD. The CDR3 has 13 amino acids. V lost 9 bases to trimming and J lost 2 bases, with 13 bases between them. The CDR3 here is CATSVGPTYEQYF. For the CDR3, the DNA is TGTGCCACCTCTGTGGGTCCGACCTACGAGCAGTACTTC.

This clonotype has only a few counts. The CDR3 coding sequence is TGTGCCACCAGCAGGGGACTAGCACAAGAGACCCAGTACTTC. The encoded protein is CATSRGLAQETQYF. This sequence joins TRBV15 and TRBJ2-5; TRBD2 aligns across 9 bases. Germline V gives CDR1 LNHNV, CDR2 YYDKDF (reference sequence). This CDR3 comprises 14 residues. V dropped 3 bases and J dropped 2; count of bases not matched to a gene: 1. The whole variable domain, filled in from reference TRBV15 and TRBJ2-5, reads DAMVIQNPRYQVTQFGKPVTLSCSQTLNHNVMYWYQQKSSQAPKLLFHYYDKDFNNEADTPDNFQSRRPNTSFCFLDIRSPGLGDTAMYLCATSRGLAQETQYFGPGTRLLVL.

Ten or more counts support this clonotype. V gene TRBV10-3 combines with J gene TRBJ1-2; perhaps TRBD1 as D (6 bases). Germline assignment: CDR1 ENHRY and CDR2 SYGVKD. V shed 9 bases and J shed 7 bases, with 15 bases lying between them. The CDR3 totals 12 residues. The CDR3 coding sequence is TGTGCCATAGGGGGGAGTGTTCCTGGCTACACCTTC. It translates to CAIGGSVPGYTF.

This clonotype was seen many times. The rearrangement joins TRBV6-1 to TRBJ2-1, with 9 bases lining up with TRBD2. The CDR3 runs 16 residues. CDR1 MNHNS and CDR2 SASEGT come from the germline V gene. J was trimmed by 4 bases and V by 7 bases; bases with no gene match: 11. CDR3 in DNA: TGTGCCAGCACCCTTACTGCGGGAGGGCAGTACAATGAGCAGTTCTTC. It codes for CASTLTAGGQYNEQFF.

This clonotype was seen a few times. This chain uses TRBV5-6 with TRBJ1-2; tentatively, D is TRBD1 (6 bases). The germline V gene has CDR1 SGHDT and CDR2 YYEEEE. Trimming took 7 bases from V and 1 from J, leaving 14 bases between them. The CDR3 has 14 amino acids. Here the CDR3 reads CASFPDRLNYGYTF. The CDR3 bases are TGTGCCAGCTTCCCGGACAGACTTAACTATGGCTACACCTTC. Combining the CDR3 with reference TRBV5-6 and TRBJ1-2 gives the whole variable domain DAGVTQSPTHLIKTRGQQVTLRCSPKSGHDTVSWYQQALGQGPQFIFQYYEEEERQRGNFPDRFSGHQFPNYSSELNVNALLLGDSALYLCASFPDRLNYGYTFGSGTRLTVV.

This clonotype was seen at least ten times. This chain uses TRBV3-1 with TRBJ2-2; 8 nucleotides align to TRBD2. V shed 2 bases and J 4 bases; nucleotides not matched to a gene: 6. The length of the CDR3 is 16 residues. Germline CDR1 and CDR2: LGHDT and YNNKEL (reference sequence). The CDR3 spells CASSQRGGRSTGELFF. CDR3 coding DNA: TGTGCCAGCAGCCAACGGGGGGGGCGATCCACCGGGGAGCTGTTTTTT.

This clonotype has at least ten counts. The CDR3 reads CASSFSWGGAGYEQYF. The CDR3 region has the DNA TGTGCCAGCAGTTTTTCGTGGGGAGGGGCAGGTTACGAGCAGTACTTC. This chain uses TRBV12-3 or TRBV12-4 with TRBJ2-7; 7 bases are a match to TRBD2. After removal of 3 bases from V and 4 bases from J, the junction contained 12 bases not matched to a gene. The CDR3 length is 16 residues.

This clonotype was seen a handful of times. V and J are TRBV20-1 and TRBJ2-3, with 8 bases that match TRBD2. Germline CDR1 is DFQATT and CDR2 is SNEGSKA (reference sequence). The CDR3 is 16 amino acids. Germline trimming cut 1 base from V and 5 bases from J; bases unmatched to any gene: 11. The CDR3, as DNA: TGCAGTGCTAGAGGCGGCACAGCGGGAGTTGGAGATACGCAGTATTTT. Protein: CSARGGTAGVGDTQYF.

The chain combines TRBV20-1 with TRBJ2-1, with a tentative D call TRBD1 (6 bases). Trimming cost V 4 bases and J 6 bases, with 19 bases left between them. CDR1 and CDR2 from the germline V gene are DFQATT and SNEGSKA (reference sequence). The CDR3 covers 15 residues. CDR3 protein: CSAKDSAAPPNEQFF. The CDR3 bases are TGCAGTGCTAAGGACAGCGCCGCACCTCCCAATGAGCAGTTCTTC.

The chain employs TRBV4-2 and TRBJ1-4; D is uncertain. Trimming took off 5 bases at V and 7 bases at J, with 11 bases between the two ends. Germline CDR1 LGHNA, CDR2 YNFKEQ. The CDR3 length is 13 residues. The CDR3 DNA reads as TGTGCCAGCAGCGGGAGGACGGGTGAAAAACTGTTTTTT. It codes for CASSGRTGEKLFF.

This clonotype was counted many times. The V and J genes are TRBV29-1 and TRBJ2-1; possible D gene TRBD1, 6 bases. In germline, CDR1 is SQVTM, CDR2 ANQGSEA. This CDR3 spans 12 amino acids. With 7 bases removed from V and 2 bases from J, the gap between germline ends came to 9 bases. The CDR3 is CSATGTYNEQFF. CDR3 nucleotides: TGCAGCGCCACAGGGACCTACAATGAGCAGTTCTTC.

There are many counts of this clonotype. V usage is TRBV5-8 and J usage is TRBJ2-3; 10 nucleotides align to TRBD2. The CDR3 runs 15 residues. V shed 5 bases, J shed 7 bases, and the junction held 10 bases outside the gene matches. CDR1 is SGHTS, CDR2 YDEGEE, per germline. The CDR3 nucleotides are TGTGCCAGCAGTAACGGACTAGCGGTAACGAATACGCAGTATTTT. Its translation is CASSNGLAVTNTQYF.

In this sample, this clonotype turned up many times. The chain couples TRBV7-6 to TRBJ2-7, with 11 bases aligning to TRBD2. The CDR3 extends over 15 amino acids. Germline assignment: CDR1 SGHVS and CDR2 FNYEAQ. V lost 1 base and J lost 2; bases outside the gene matches: 1. CDR3 amino acids: CASSLEGLAAYEQYF. In DNA, the CDR3 is TGTGCCAGCAGCTTAGAGGGACTAGCGGCCTACGAGCAGTACTTC.

This clonotype was observed a few times. The rearrangement uses TRBV7-9 and TRBJ2-2, with 8 nucleotides matching TRBD1. Germline V gene lookup returns CDR1 SEHNR and CDR2 FQNEAQ (reference sequence). V shed 1 base and J 0 bases; nucleotides not matched to a gene: 4. This CDR3 is built from 17 residues. CDR3 coding DNA: TGTGCCAGCAGCTTAGGACAGGGGCCGACGAACACCGGGGAGCTGTTTTTT. Translating gives CASSLGQGPTNTGELFF.

A few counts support this clonotype. This rearrangement joins TRBV5-1 to TRBJ2-2, with TRBD1 matching over 11 bases. J lost 5 bases, V lost 4 bases, and 7 bases had no gene match. The CDR3 runs to 16 residues. Germline V gene data show CDR1 as SGHRS and CDR2 as YFSETQ. The CDR3 loop reads CASSRGTGGTTGELFF. CDR3 DNA: TGCGCCAGCAGCCGGGGGACAGGGGGAACAACCGGGGAGCTGTTTTTT.

This clonotype came up many times. The chain links TRBV5-1 to TRBJ2-7; TRBD2 is a possible D gene (6 bases). This CDR3 spans 15 amino acids. The germline V gene has CDR1 SGHRS and CDR2 YFSETQ. V lost 3 bases and J 0 bases, leaving 13 bases between the germline ends. CDR3 nucleotide sequence: TGCGCCAGCAGCTCGGGACTCCCTGGCTCCTACGAGCAGTACTTC. Translating gives CASSSGLPGSYEQYF.

This clonotype was detected many times. The CDR3 protein is CASSVVAASTDTQYF. CDR3 nucleotide sequence: TGTGCCAGCAGCGTAGTCGCAGCGAGCACAGATACGCAGTATTTT. The chain employs TRBV9 and TRBJ2-3, with D unclear. V dropped 0 bases and J dropped 0 bases, with 8 bases sitting between them. This CDR3 region has 15 residues. Germline V gene data show CDR1 as SGDLS and CDR2 as YYNGEE.